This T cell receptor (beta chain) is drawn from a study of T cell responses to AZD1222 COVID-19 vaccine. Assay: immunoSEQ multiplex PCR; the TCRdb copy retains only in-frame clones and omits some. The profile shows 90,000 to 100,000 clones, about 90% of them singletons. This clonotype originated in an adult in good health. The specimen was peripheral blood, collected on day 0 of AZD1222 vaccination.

The CDR3 nucleotides read TGTGCCAGCAGAGCCGGGGGGCCCACTGAAGCTTTCTTT. Amino acids: CASRAGGPTEAFF. V usage is TRBV12-3 or TRBV12-4 and J usage is TRBJ1-1; tentative D call: TRBD1 (6 bases). V lost 6 bases and J 4 bases, leaving 12 bases between the germline ends. The CDR3 length is 13 residues.